The source of this T cell receptor beta chain is a study of OX40 agonist ivuxolimab in advanced cancers. V gave up 4 bases and J gave up 1 base; unmatched junction bases: 1. Germline-derived CDR1 and CDR2 are SGHTA and FQGNSA. The CDR3 is 14 residues long. Assay: immunoSEQ multiplex PCR; the TCRdb copy retains only in-frame clones and omits some. The sample has about 70,000 clones, roughly 86% seen once; the top ten hold 2% to 2.5%. This sequence originates from an adult with an advanced solid tumor such as melanoma, head and neck, liver or kidney cancer. The sequences come from CD4+ or CD8+ T cells sorted from blood, collected in a trial of the OX40 agonist ivuxolimab. This chain links TRBV7-2 with TRBJ1-2; the match to TRBD1 covers 9 bases. The DNA of the CDR3 is TGTGCCAGCAGCTCGGACAGGGGTAACTATGGCTACACCTTC. Amino acids: CASSSDRGNYGYTF.